Listed below are T cell receptor beta chains from one sample, sequenced in a study of patients and donors after allogeneic stem cell transplantation. TCRdb called the RT-PCR reads again in MiXCR, with one record for every CDR3 protein. The data contain 30,000 to 40,000 distinct CDR3 sequences, 30% to 40% of them singletons. Sequencing was carried out using blood, either unsorted or a sorted T cell fraction (not recorded which). The receptors stem from a human donor who was either an allogeneic HSCT recipient or a stem cell or donor lymphocyte infusion donor (not recorded which). It is not recorded whose cells these are; they may come from a transplant donor. Both conserved end residues are part of each CDR3. The D gene is left open where the match is weak. Only part of the rows carry a size: once, few, many, or a class if the clone is expanded.

size: many
V: TRBV4-1
J: TRBJ1-1
D: .
CDR3: CASSPRGRDEGTEAFF
DNA: TGCGCCAGCAGCCCCCGAGGCAGGGATGAGGGCACTGAAGCTTTCTTT

size: .
V: TRBV5-4
J: TRBJ2-2
D: .
CDR3: CASSLGGKGTGELFF
DNA: TGTGCCAGCAGCTTAGGTGGGAAGGGAACCGGGGAGCTGTTTTTT

size: .
V: TRBV5-1
J: TRBJ2-3
D: TRBD1
CDR3: CASSRGQGDTQYF
DNA: TGCGCCAGCAGCCGTGGACAGGGCGATACGCAGTATTTT

size: .
V: TRBV15
J: TRBJ2-1
D: TRBD2
CDR3: CATSRVLAAGAYNEQFF
DNA: TGTGCCACCAGCAGAGTCCTCGCAGCGGGAGCCTACAATGAGCAGTTCTTC

size: many
V: TRBV20-1
J: TRBJ1-1
D: .
CDR3: CSASGRAGSTEAFF
DNA: TGCAGTGCCTCAGGGCGGGCGGGGAGCACTGAAGCTTTCTTT

size: few
V: TRBV7-6
J: TRBJ2-7
D: .
CDR3: CASGKGPSDEQYF
DNA: TGTGCCAGCGGGAAAGGCCCATCTGACGAGCAGTACTTC

size: many
V: TRBV29-1
J: TRBJ1-1
D: .
CDR3: CSGWTRERTEAFF
DNA: TGCAGCGGCTGGACACGGGAAAGAACTGAAGCTTTCTTT

size: .
V: TRBV7-9
J: TRBJ1-6
D: .
CDR3: CASSLVYNSPLHF
DNA: TGTGCCAGCAGCTTAGTTTATAATTCACCCCTCCACTTT

size: many
V: TRBV10-3
J: TRBJ2-5
D: TRBD2
CDR3: CAPGTSGDPETQYF
DNA: TGTGCCCCCGGGACTAGCGGGGACCCAGAGACCCAGTACTTC

size: .
V: TRBV7-8
J: TRBJ2-3
D: TRBD2
CDR3: CASSSRLAGEGYTQYF
DNA: TGTGCCAGTAGCTCTAGACTAGCGGGAGAGGGCTATACGCAGTATTTT

size: .
V: TRBV11-2
J: TRBJ2-1
D: TRBD1
CDR3: CASSPRTGGIDNEQFF
DNA: TGTGCCAGCAGCCCAAGGACAGGGGGCATTGACAATGAGCAGTTCTTC

size: .
V: TRBV20-1
J: TRBJ1-1
D: .
CDR3: CSASGGNTEAFF
DNA: TGCAGTGCTAGCGGAGGGAACACTGAAGCTTTCTTT

size: .
V: TRBV9
J: TRBJ2-5
D: .
CDR3: CASSVEASQQETQYF
DNA: TGTGCCAGCAGCGTAGAGGCCAGTCAACAAGAGACCCAGTACTTC

size: .
V: TRBV5-6
J: TRBJ2-2
D: TRBD2
CDR3: CASSGPGLAMNTGELFF
DNA: TGTGCCAGCAGCGGACCGGGACTAGCCATGAACACCGGGGAGCTGTTTTTT

size: .
V: TRBV5-8
J: TRBJ1-5
D: .
CDR3: CASSLLGLSYSNQPQHF
DNA: TGTGCCAGCAGCTTGTTAGGGTTGAGTTATAGCAATCAGCCCCAGCATTTT

size: .
V: TRBV10-3
J: TRBJ2-7
D: .
CDR3: CAISGSRGHEQYF
DNA: TGTGCCATCTCCGGGAGCAGGGGCCACGAGCAGTACTTC

size: .
V: TRBV4-3
J: TRBJ2-1
D: .
CDR3: CASSQVLTSNEQFF
DNA: TGCGCCAGCAGCCAGGTACTGACCTCCAATGAGCAGTTCTTC

size: few
V: TRBV5-6
J: TRBJ1-5
D: .
CDR3: CASRLGQPQHF
DNA: TGTGCCAGCAGACTGGGTCAGCCCCAGCATTTT

size: .
V: TRBV10-3
J: TRBJ1-3
D: .
CDR3: CAMQGTGNTIYF
DNA: TGTGCCATGCAGGGGACTGGAAACACCATATATTTT

size: .
V: TRBV24-1
J: TRBJ2-1
D: TRBD2
CDR3: CATSEIAGGNYNEQFF
DNA: TGTGCCACCAGTGAAATAGCGGGAGGTAACTACAATGAGCAGTTCTTC

size: .
V: TRBV3-1
J: TRBJ2-3
D: .
CDR3: CASSQDWASGTDTQYF
DNA: TGTGCCAGCAGCCAAGATTGGGCTAGCGGCACAGATACGCAGTATTTT

size: .
V: TRBV20-1
J: TRBJ2-1
D: TRBD1
CDR3: CSATGDEQFF
DNA: TGCAGTGCAACAGGGGATGAGCAGTTCTTC

size: .
V: TRBV5-6
J: TRBJ2-5
D: .
CDR3: CASNFVNSLKETQYF
DNA: TGTGCCAGCAATTTCGTGAACAGCTTGAAAGAGACCCAGTACTTC

size: .
V: TRBV24-1
J: TRBJ1-3
D: .
CDR3: CATKFLENSGNTIYF
DNA: TGTGCCACCAAGTTCCTCGAGAACTCTGGAAACACCATATATTTT

size: .
V: TRBV29-1
J: TRBJ1-1
D: .
CDR3: CSVETVRGRTEAFF
DNA: TGCAGCGTTGAAACGGTACGGGGTAGGACTGAAGCTTTCTTT

size: few
V: TRBV5-1
J: TRBJ1-2
D: .
CDR3: CASSLASGAHRRPGGYTF
DNA: TGCGCCAGCAGCTTGGCCTCAGGGGCGCATAGACGGCCTGGTGGCTACACCTTC

size: many
V: TRBV11-2
J: TRBJ1-1
D: TRBD1
CDR3: CASSLLQGNGAFF
DNA: TGTGCCAGCAGCCTCTTACAGGGGAATGGAGCTTTCTTT

size: .
V: TRBV20-1
J: TRBJ2-3
D: .
CDR3: CSARDPRYKADTQYF
DNA: TGCAGTGCTAGAGATCCCAGGTATAAGGCAGATACGCAGTATTTT

size: .
V: TRBV15
J: TRBJ1-1
D: .
CDR3: CATSSKRRDGRRAEAFF
DNA: TGTGCCACCAGCAGTAAAAGAAGGGATGGCCGCCGGGCCGAAGCTTTCTTT

size: few
V: TRBV5-1
J: TRBJ2-6
D: .
CDR3: CASSLAAGNTGANVLTF
DNA: TGCGCCAGCAGCTTGGCGGCAGGGAATACTGGGGCCAACGTCCTGACTTTC

size: .
V: TRBV7-9
J: TRBJ2-1
D: .
CDR3: CASSRTEQFF
DNA: TGTGCCAGCAGCCGTACCGAGCAGTTCTTC

size: once
V: TRBV7-2
J: TRBJ1-3
D: .
CDR3: CASSDTAWRPSGNTIYF
DNA: TGTGCCAGCAGCGATACAGCTTGGAGGCCCTCTGGAAACACCATATATTTT

size: few
V: TRBV15
J: TRBJ1-2
D: .
CDR3: CATSRQGTDGYTF
DNA: TGTGCCACCAGCAGACAGGGGACGGATGGCTACACCTTC

size: .
V: TRBV2
J: TRBJ2-1
D: .
CDR3: CASSEGTEQFF
DNA: TGTGCCAGCAGTGAAGGGACAGAGCAGTTCTTC

size: .
V: TRBV20-1
J: TRBJ2-7
D: .
CDR3: CSARERGVGPPNYEQYF
DNA: TGCAGTGCTAGAGAGAGGGGCGTAGGGCCCCCGAACTACGAGCAGTACTTC

size: .
V: TRBV6-2/TRBV6-3
J: TRBJ2-7
D: TRBD1
CDR3: CASSRLDRGEQYF
DNA: TGTGCCAGCAGCCGGCTGGACAGGGGGGAGCAGTACTTC

size: .
V: TRBV7-2
J: TRBJ2-5
D: .
CDR3: CASSRGRFQETQYF
DNA: TGTGCCAGCAGCCGAGGGCGGTTCCAAGAGACCCAGTACTTC

size: .
V: TRBV4-3
J: TRBJ1-1
D: .
CDR3: CASSQDLGGRWTEAFF
DNA: TGCGCCAGCAGCCAAGATCTGGGGGGCCGTTGGACTGAAGCTTTCTTT

size: .
V: TRBV4-2
J: TRBJ1-5
D: .
CDR3: CASSQDGGISNQPQHF
DNA: TGTGCCAGCAGCCAAGACGGGGGTATTAGCAATCAGCCCCAGCATTTT

size: .
V: TRBV20-1
J: TRBJ1-2
D: .
CDR3: CSALPTPKYGYTF
DNA: TGCAGTGCTCTCCCGACACCCAAGTATGGCTACACCTTC

size: few
V: TRBV12-3/TRBV12-4
J: TRBJ1-1
D: .
CDR3: CASSFSRRVYTEAFF
DNA: TGTGCCAGCAGTTTCTCCCGCAGGGTGTACACTGAAGCTTTCTTT

size: .
V: TRBV4-3
J: TRBJ1-3
D: .
CDR3: CASSQDTAYSGNTIYF
DNA: TGCGCCAGCAGCCAAGATACTGCCTACTCTGGAAACACCATATATTTT

size: .
V: TRBV20-1
J: TRBJ1-2
D: .
CDR3: CSARDGEYGYTF
DNA: TGCAGTGCCAGGGACGGTGAATATGGCTACACCTTC

size: .
V: TRBV10-3
J: TRBJ2-7
D: TRBD1
CDR3: CAIRSTGGDYEQYF
DNA: TGTGCCATCAGGTCGACAGGGGGCGACTACGAGCAGTACTTC

size: .
V: TRBV14
J: TRBJ1-6
D: .
CDR3: CASSQGLGPRAPLHF
DNA: TGTGCCAGCAGCCAAGGCTTAGGGCCGAGGGCACCCCTCCACTTT

size: few
V: TRBV12-3/TRBV12-4
J: TRBJ1-2
D: .
CDR3: CASSWDVYGYTF
DNA: TGTGCCAGCAGTTGGGACGTCTATGGCTACACCTTC

size: few
V: TRBV6-2/TRBV6-3
J: TRBJ2-6
D: .
CDR3: CASSYPPGTVPLGANVLTF
DNA: TGTGCCAGCAGTTACCCCCCAGGAACAGTTCCGCTTGGGGCCAACGTCCTGACTTTC

size: many
V: TRBV7-9
J: TRBJ1-1
D: TRBD1
CDR3: CASFYWTGTDTEAFF
DNA: TGTGCCAGCTTCTATTGGACAGGGACGGACACTGAAGCTTTCTTT

size: few
V: TRBV10-3
J: TRBJ1-6
D: TRBD1
CDR3: CAISVTGTDNSPLHF
DNA: TGTGCCATCAGTGTTACCGGGACAGATAATTCACCCCTCCACTTT

size: many
V: TRBV11-3
J: TRBJ2-2
D: .
CDR3: CASSSGLTNTGELFF
DNA: TGTGCCAGCAGCTCCGGATTAACGAACACCGGGGAGCTGTTTTTT

size: few
V: TRBV29-1
J: TRBJ1-2
D: TRBD1
CDR3: CSATTGTHYGYTF
DNA: TGCAGCGCTACGACAGGGACTCACTATGGCTACACCTTC

size: .
V: TRBV24-1
J: TRBJ1-1
D: .
CDR3: CATSDRQPTMNTEAFF
DNA: TGTGCCACCAGTGACCGACAGCCTACAATGAACACTGAAGCTTTCTTT

size: .
V: TRBV5-1
J: TRBJ2-1
D: .
CDR3: CASSKAGGNEQFF
DNA: TGCGCCAGCAGTAAGGCAGGGGGGAATGAGCAGTTCTTC

size: .
V: TRBV5-1
J: TRBJ2-4
D: TRBD2
CDR3: CASSLSGRDKNIQYF
DNA: TGCGCCAGCAGCTTAAGCGGGAGGGACAAAAACATTCAGTACTTC

size: .
V: TRBV20-1
J: TRBJ1-2
D: .
CDR3: CSAREEGIDYGYTF
DNA: TGCAGTGCTAGAGAGGAGGGTATCGACTATGGCTACACCTTC

size: few
V: TRBV12-3/TRBV12-4
J: TRBJ1-6
D: .
CDR3: CASSFGSVGGYNSPLHF
DNA: TGTGCCAGCAGTTTCGGTTCTGTGGGAGGGTATAATTCACCCCTCCACTTT

size: .
V: TRBV29-1
J: TRBJ2-7
D: .
CDR3: CSVEGFSYEQYF
DNA: TGCAGCGTTGAGGGTTTTTCCTACGAGCAGTACTTC

size: .
V: TRBV4-2
J: TRBJ1-2
D: .
CDR3: CASSQDQGRARGYTF
DNA: TGTGCCAGCAGCCAAGATCAAGGGAGGGCTCGCGGCTACACCTTC

size: .
V: TRBV15
J: TRBJ2-3
D: .
CDR3: CATSRVSLGTQYF
DNA: TGTGCCACCAGCAGAGTGAGTCTGGGTACGCAGTATTTT

size: few
V: TRBV18
J: TRBJ1-1
D: .
CDR3: CASSLRTGFTEAFF
DNA: TGTGCCAGCTCACTAAGAACAGGTTTCACTGAAGCTTTCTTT